Each of the 27 T cell receptor beta chains below was sequenced from the same sample in a study of cytomegalovirus exposure and HLA in healthy donors. The PCR used 60 Vbeta and 13 Jbeta primers. Data came from immunoSEQ multiplex PCR; TCRdb stores just in-frame clones and leaves some out. The sample shows 220,000 or so clones, 75% to 90% of them seen only once. Sequencing was performed on PBMCs. These TCRs come from a middle-aged woman in good health and CMV-seronegative.

The chain employs TRBV2 and TRBJ1-2; TRBD1 is a possible D gene (6 bases). Trimming pared 6 bases from V and 8 bases from J, leaving 10 bases between. Per the germline V gene, CDR1 is SNHLY and CDR2 is FYNNEI. CDR3 size: 11 residues. The CDR3 spells CASSEQGGYTF. As DNA, the CDR3 is TGTGCCAGCAGCGAGCAGGGGGGCTACACCTTC.

The rearrangement uses TRBV18 and TRBJ2-2; D might be TRBD2 (6 bases). The germline gives CDR1 KGHSH, CDR2 LQKENI. The CDR3 loop spans 15 amino acids. V lost 6 bases and J 1 base, leaving 12 bases between the germline ends. The CDR3 sequence is CASSRGTVNTGELFF. The CDR3 DNA follows: TGTGCCAGCTCCCGCGGGACTGTGAACACCGGGGAGCTGTTTTTT.

This rearrangement joins TRBV6-5 to TRBJ2-1; 9 nucleotides align to TRBD2. Trimming removed 8 bases from V and 2 bases from J; junction bases left unmatched: 4. CDR3 length: 14 amino acids. The germline CDR1 and CDR2 sequences are MNHEY and SVGAGI. The CDR3 reads CASRTSATYNEQFF. CDR3 coding DNA: TGTGCCAGCCGGACTAGCGCGACCTACAATGAGCAGTTCTTC.

This clone was found once. The rearrangement joins TRBV6-1 to TRBJ2-1; 9 bases map to TRBD1. CDR1 is MNHNS, CDR2 SASEGT, per germline. The CDR3 is 14 amino acids. Unmatched junction bases numbered 11, after V lost 10 bases and J lost 7 bases. CDR3 DNA: TGTGCCACCATTGCGGACAGGGGTATTAATGAGCAGTTCTTC. It translates to CATIADRGINEQFF.

The chain recombines TRBV2 with TRBJ2-1; 7 bases fit TRBD1. Germline V gene data show CDR1 as SNHLY and CDR2 as FYNNEI. This CDR3 is built from 16 residues. The J segment lost 7 bases and the V segment lost 2 bases, leaving 11 bases of the junction unmatched. CDR3 in amino acids: CASSESKGANVNEQFF. DNA of the CDR3: TGTGCCAGCAGTGAATCGAAGGGGGCGAACGTAAATGAGCAGTTCTTC.

The chain has TRBV30 and TRBJ1-1; 10 bases align to TRBD1. Germline-derived CDR1 and CDR2 are GTSNPN and SVGIG (reference sequence). This CDR3 has 11 amino acids. Trimming at V came to 5 bases and at J to 7 bases, leaving 1 base not matched to a gene. The CDR3: CAWGDRGEAFF. CDR3 nucleotides: TGTGCCTGGGGGGACAGGGGTGAAGCTTTCTTT.

The rearrangement joins TRBV15 to TRBJ2-7; D call uncertain. In germline, CDR1 is LNHNV, CDR2 YYDKDF (reference sequence). The CDR3 consists of 17 residues. V was clipped by 0 bases and J by 3 bases, with 18 bases between them. The CDR3 DNA sequence: TGTGCCACCAGCAGAGATCCTCCAAGCGCCACACGCTACGAGCAGTACTTC. Translation gives CATSRDPPSATRYEQYF.

The chain couples TRBV27 to TRBJ2-3, with TRBD2 as a possible D gene (5 bases). Germline lookup yields CDR1 MNHEY and CDR2 SMNVEV (reference sequence). V lost 4 bases and J 2 bases, leaving 16 bases between the germline ends. This CDR3 is built from 16 residues. The DNA of the CDR3 is TGTGCCAGCAGTTATATCAAGCTAGCCCTCACAGATACGCAGTATTTT. Encoded protein: CASSYIKLALTDTQYF.

The V gene is TRBV4-1, the J gene TRBJ1-5, with a tentative D call TRBD1 (6 bases). Per germline, CDR1 MGHRA and CDR2 YSYEKL. This CDR3 comprises 16 residues. V lost 3 bases to trimming and J lost 0 bases, with 12 bases between them. This CDR3 is CASSQTGPYSNQPQHF. Written as DNA, the CDR3 is TGCGCCAGCAGCCAGACAGGACCCTATAGCAATCAGCCCCAGCATTTT.

The V call is TRBV4-1, the J call TRBJ2-7; 10 bases map to TRBD2. The V segment lost 3 bases and the J segment 3 bases; nucleotides outside the gene matches: 11. This CDR3 is built from 17 residues. From germline, CDR1 is MGHRA and CDR2 YSYEKL. The CDR3 DNA reads as TGCGCCAGCAGCCAGGTCTGGGTAGCGGGAGGAAACTACGAGCAGTACTTC. This encodes CASSQVWVAGGNYEQYF.

The gene calls are TRBV5-1 and TRBJ2-2; 7 bases map to TRBD1. Germline V gene lookup returns CDR1 SGHRS and CDR2 YFSETQ. Losses at the gene ends were 5 bases for V and 0 bases for J; bases not matched to a gene: 4. CDR3 length: 15 residues. For the CDR3, the DNA is TGCGCCAGCAGGGAAGGACAGGCGAACACCGGGGAGCTGTTTTTT. Encoded protein: CASREGQANTGELFF.

V usage is TRBV19 and J usage is TRBJ1-5; TRBD1 aligns across 9 bases. The junction had 5 bases not matched to a gene; V was cut back by 4 bases and J by 4 bases. CDR3 size: 15 residues. In germline, CDR1 is LNHDA, CDR2 SQIVND (reference sequence). CDR3 loop: CASSNHDRGNQPQHF. The CDR3 DNA reads as TGTGCCAGTAGTAACCACGACAGGGGGAATCAGCCCCAGCATTTT.

This clone was seen only once. CDR3 nucleotides: TGCGCCAGCAGCTTGACAGGGGGTAGCGGGAGGGCTTACGAGCAGTACTTC. Translation: CASSLTGGSGRAYEQYF. V is TRBV5-1 and J is TRBJ2-5; TRBD2 matches 11 bases. The J call is uncertain, as TRBJ2-7 better fits the DNA end. CDR3 length equals 17 residues. Germline CDR1 and CDR2: SGHRS and YFSETQ.

The CDR3 spells CSAGTSGRRDTQYF. In DNA, the CDR3 is TGCAGCGCTGGGACTAGCGGGAGACGGGATACGCAGTATTTT. V and J are TRBV29-1 and TRBJ2-3, with 14 bases that match TRBD2. The CDR3 totals 14 residues. CDR1 and CDR2 from the germline V gene are SQVTM and ANQGSEA. The J segment lost 6 bases and the V segment lost 7 bases, leaving 6 bases of the junction unmatched.

The CDR3 is CASRGTGVYQPQHF. The CDR3 nucleotides are TGTGCCAGCAGAGGGACAGGGGTCTATCAGCCCCAGCATTTT. The rearrangement uses TRBV25-1 and TRBJ1-5; TRBD1 matches 10 bases. The CDR3 runs to 14 residues. The trim removed 6 bases at V and 5 bases at J, leaving 4 bases unmatched. Germline CDR1 is MGHDK and CDR2 is SYGVNS.

The V call is TRBV9, the J call TRBJ2-1; TRBD2 might be the D (7 bases). V gave up 3 bases and J gave up 5 bases, with 18 bases separating them. The CDR3 is 16 residues long. CDR1 is SGDLS and CDR2 is YYNGEE in the germline V gene. The CDR3 DNA reads as TGTGCCAGCAGCGAAGGGGGGGGAGTTCCCCACAATGAGCAGTTCTTC. This codes for CASSEGGGVPHNEQFF.

The chain employs TRBV5-4 and TRBJ2-7, with a weak D call TRBD2 (7 bases). The CDR3 length is 17 residues. V was trimmed by 4 bases and J by 0 bases, leaving 20 bases between them. Germline V gene sequence: CDR1 SGHNT, CDR2 YYREEE (reference sequence). The CDR3 spells CASSPRGRRGPSYEQYF. Written as DNA, the CDR3 is TGTGCCAGCAGCCCGAGGGGGAGGCGGGGGCCCTCCTACGAGCAGTACTTC.

The chain links TRBV6-1 to TRBJ1-1, with 9 bases that match TRBD1. The CDR3 length is 14 residues. Trimming at V came to 5 bases and at J to 2 bases, leaving 3 bases not matched to a gene. Germline V CDR1 and CDR2: MNHNS, SASEGT. CDR3 sequence reads: CASSRDRANTEAFF. The CDR3 region has the DNA TGTGCCAGCAGTCGGGACAGGGCTAACACTGAAGCTTTCTTT.

CDR3 nucleotides: TGTGCCAGCAGTTACTCCGGGGTAGGAATTCGTTCACCCCTCCACTTT. Protein sequence: CASSYSGVGIRSPLHF. This chain uses TRBV6-5 with TRBJ1-6; D unresolved. CDR1 is MNHEY and CDR2 is SVGAGI in the germline V gene. V gave up 0 bases and J gave up 9 bases, with 15 bases separating them. The CDR3 length is 16 residues.

V gene TRBV7-8 combines with J gene TRBJ2-3; D may be TRBD1 (5 bases). The CDR3 sequence is 14 residues long. The ends were cut back, 1 base at V and 4 bases at J, with 9 bases in the middle. CDR1 is SGHVS, CDR2 FQNEAQ, per germline. As DNA, the CDR3 is TGTGCCAGCAGCTTAGACAGGCTCCCAGATACGCAGTATTTT. As protein: CASSLDRLPDTQYF.

CDR3 sequence: CAWKGPLTRGYGYTF. The CDR3 DNA sequence: TGTGCCTGGAAGGGACCCCTTACCCGGGGGTATGGCTACACCTTC. The chain carries TRBV30 and TRBJ1-2, with D possibly being TRBD1 (5 bases). Looked up from germline, CDR1 is GTSNPN and CDR2 is SVGIG (reference sequence). V shed 4 bases and J shed 5 bases, with 20 bases lying between them. This CDR3 comprises 15 residues. Combining the CDR3 with reference TRBV30 and TRBJ1-2 gives the whole variable domain SQTIHQWPATLVQPVGSPLSLECTVEGTSNPNLYWYRQAAGRGLQLLFYSVGIGQISSEVPQNLSASRPQDRQFILSSKKLLLSDSGFYLCAWKGPLTRGYGYTFGSGTRLTVV.

The V and J genes are TRBV14 and TRBJ2-2; 7 bases map to TRBD2. Trimming cost V 9 bases and J 0 bases; bases outside gene matches: 16. CDR1 SGHDN and CDR2 FVKESK come from the germline V gene. This CDR3 is 18 amino acids long. CDR3 in amino acids: CASPSSGKKSANTGELFF. Written as DNA, the CDR3 is TGTGCCAGTCCCTCTAGCGGAAAGAAGAGCGCGAACACCGGGGAGCTGTTTTTT.

V gene TRBV5-4 combines with J gene TRBJ2-5, with 7 bases matching TRBD1. V shed 4 bases, J shed 3 bases, and the junction held 6 bases outside the gene matches. Germline values: CDR1 SGHNT, CDR2 YYREEE (reference sequence). The CDR3 sequence is 14 residues long. CDR3 nucleotides: TGTGCCAGCAGCCCGGGACAGCGAAAAGAGACCCAGTACTTC. Translated, it gives CASSPGQRKETQYF.

The chain couples TRBV7-9 to TRBJ1-1, with unresolved D. V was pared by 5 bases and J by 7 bases, with 11 bases between. Germline loops: CDR1 SEHNR, CDR2 FQNEAQ (reference sequence). This CDR3 has 12 amino acids. The CDR3 DNA follows: TGTGCCAGCAGCCCGGTGGCGGATGAAGCTTTCTTT. It specifies CASSPVADEAFF.

The chain combines TRBV9 with TRBJ1-3, with D hard to call. V lost 3 bases and J lost 4, with 11 bases in between. Germline lookup yields CDR1 SGDLS and CDR2 YYNGEE. The CDR3 totals 14 residues. CDR3 DNA: TGTGCCAGCAGCGCGGCGGAGGCCGGAAACACCATATATTTT. It translates to CASSAAEAGNTIYF.

This clone was observed a single time. The V call is TRBV5-6, the J call TRBJ2-7, with D unclear. CDR3 length equals 11 residues. V lost 0 bases to trimming and J lost 7 bases, with 5 bases between them. Per the germline V gene, CDR1 is SGHDT and CDR2 is YYEEEE. The CDR3 here is CASSLAEEQYF. For the CDR3, the DNA is TGTGCCAGCAGCTTGGCGGAGGAGCAGTACTTC. Drawing the rest from reference TRBV5-6 and TRBJ2-7, the complete variable domain is DAGVTQSPTHLIKTRGQQVTLRCSPKSGHDTVSWYQQALGQGPQFIFQYYEEEERQRGNFPDRFSGHQFPNYSSELNVNALLLGDSALYLCASSLAEEQYFGPGTRLTVT.

This chain links TRBV14 with TRBJ2-2, with TRBD2 matching over 7 bases. There are 16 residues in the CDR3. V lost 4 bases to trimming and J lost 1 base; unmatched junction nucleotides: 6. CDR1 SGHDN and CDR2 FVKESK come from the germline V gene. CDR3 DNA sequence: TGTGCCAGCAGCCCCCGGGACTACTTGAACACCGGGGAGCTGTTTTTT. It translates to CASSPRDYLNTGELFF.